What follows are 8 T cell receptor beta chains derived from one specimen sequenced in a study of cytomegalovirus exposure and HLA in healthy donors. The study ran its PCR with 60 Vbeta and 13 Jbeta primers. Generated by immunoSEQ multiplex PCR, the TCRdb table keeps only in-frame clones and is missing some. The sample contains about 190,000 clones, 60% to 85% of which appear only once. The specimen sequenced was PBMCs. These receptors all come from a woman aged 18-35 years in good health and CMV-seronegative.

The chain has TRBV28 and TRBJ1-5; D is possibly TRBD1 (6 bases). The germline V and J ends were trimmed by 7 bases and 3 bases, with 13 bases remaining between them. CDR1 is MDHEN and CDR2 is SYDVKM in the germline V gene. The CDR3 loop spans 14 amino acids. Here the CDR3 reads CASKITGNNQPQHF. CDR3 coding DNA: TGTGCCAGCAAGATAACAGGGAACAATCAGCCCCAGCATTTT.

The chain couples TRBV5-1 to TRBJ1-2; D may be TRBD1 (6 bases). The germline V gene has CDR1 SGHRS and CDR2 YFSETQ. V was pared by 1 base and J by 2 bases, with 9 bases between. The CDR3 consists of 14 residues. The DNA of the CDR3 is TGCGCCAGCAGCTTGATGACAGGCAACTATGGCTACACCTTC. Translating gives CASSLMTGNYGYTF.

The gene calls are TRBV6-1 and TRBJ1-1; no firm D call. Germline V gene sequence: CDR1 MNHNS, CDR2 SASEGT. Trimming stripped 4 bases from V and 2 bases from J, with 11 bases between. This CDR3 contains 14 residues. The CDR3 DNA follows: TGTGCCAGCAGTGCGAGAGAGATTAACACTGAAGCTTTCTTT. This gives the protein CASSAREINTEAFF.

This chain links TRBV5-1 with TRBJ1-2; possible D gene TRBD1, 6 bases. Germline V gene sequence: CDR1 SGHRS, CDR2 YFSETQ. CDR3 length: 13 amino acids. V was shortened by 4 bases and J by 7 bases, with 14 bases between the two germline ends. The CDR3 bases are TGCGCCAGCAGCATCTCAGGGGAAGGTGGCTACACCTTC. Its protein is CASSISGEGGYTF.

The CDR3 nucleotides are TGTGCCAGCTCCCCCCAGGGACAGGGGGCTAGAGAGCAGTACTTC. Its translation: CASSPQGQGAREQYF. This chain joins TRBV18 and TRBJ2-7; 12 bases are shared with TRBD1. Germline V gene data show CDR1 as KGHSH and CDR2 as LQKENI. Trimming took 6 bases from V and 7 from J; bases not matched to a gene: 10. The length of the CDR3 is 15 residues. The whole variable domain, filled in from reference TRBV18 and TRBJ2-7, reads NAGVMQNPRHLVRRRGQEARLRCSPMKGHSHVYWYRQLPEEGLKFMVYLQKENIIDESGMPKERFSAEFPKEGPSILRIQQVVRGDSAAYFCASSPQGQGAREQYFGPGTRLTVT.

The chain recombines TRBV28 with TRBJ2-7; 9 positions match TRBD1. CDR1 MDHEN and CDR2 SYDVKM come from the germline V gene. CDR3 length equals 15 residues. V dropped 8 bases and J dropped 4; count of bases not matched to a gene: 12. As DNA, the CDR3 is TGTGCCAGCGTAATACCGGGACAGGGAGGTTACGAGCAGTACTTC. Residues: CASVIPGQGGYEQYF.

V usage is TRBV10-3 and J usage is TRBJ2-7, with D possibly TRBD1 on 5 matching bases. This CDR3 has 15 residues. Between the trimmed V and J ends, which lost 5 bases and 1 base, there was a span of 15 bases. CDR1 and CDR2 from the germline V gene are ENHRY and SYGVKD. The CDR3 region has the DNA TGTGCCATCAGTCTATCGACAGATCTTTCCTACGAGCAGTACTTC. It translates to CAISLSTDLSYEQYF.

CDR3 sequence: CASSQVVANNEQFF. Written as DNA, the CDR3 is TGTGCCAGCAGCCAAGTTGTGGCAAACAATGAGCAGTTCTTC. The chain uses TRBV7-9 and TRBJ2-1, with D hard to call. Germline assignment: CDR1 SEHNR and CDR2 FQNEAQ (reference sequence). Trimming left V 5 bases short and J 5 bases short, with 13 bases between. The CDR3 sequence is 14 residues long.